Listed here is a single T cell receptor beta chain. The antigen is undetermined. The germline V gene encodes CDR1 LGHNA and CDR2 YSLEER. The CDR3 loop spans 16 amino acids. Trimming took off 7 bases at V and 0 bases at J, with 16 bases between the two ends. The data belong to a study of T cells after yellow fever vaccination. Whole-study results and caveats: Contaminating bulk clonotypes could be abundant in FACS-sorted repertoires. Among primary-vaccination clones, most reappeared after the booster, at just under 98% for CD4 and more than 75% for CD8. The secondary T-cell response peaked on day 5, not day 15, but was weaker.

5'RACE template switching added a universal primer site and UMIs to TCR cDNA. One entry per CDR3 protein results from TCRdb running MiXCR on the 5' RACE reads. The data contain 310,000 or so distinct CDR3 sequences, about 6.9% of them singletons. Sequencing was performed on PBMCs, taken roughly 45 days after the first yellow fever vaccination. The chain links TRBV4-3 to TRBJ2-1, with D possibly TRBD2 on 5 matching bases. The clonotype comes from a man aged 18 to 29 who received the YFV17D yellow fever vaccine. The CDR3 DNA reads TGCGCCAGCACCCCCACGGCGGGTAGCTCCTACAATGAGCAGTTCTTC. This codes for CASTPTAGSSYNEQFF.